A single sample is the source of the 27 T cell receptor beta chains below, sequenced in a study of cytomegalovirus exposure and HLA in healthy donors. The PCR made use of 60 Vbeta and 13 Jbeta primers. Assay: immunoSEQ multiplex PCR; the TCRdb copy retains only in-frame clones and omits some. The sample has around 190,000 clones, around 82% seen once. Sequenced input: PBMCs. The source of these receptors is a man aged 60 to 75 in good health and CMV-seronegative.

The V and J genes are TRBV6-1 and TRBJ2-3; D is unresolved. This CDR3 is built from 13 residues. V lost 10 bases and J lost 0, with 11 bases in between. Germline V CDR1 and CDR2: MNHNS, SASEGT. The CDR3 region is CAINLVSTDTQYF. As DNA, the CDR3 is TGTGCCATTAACTTAGTCAGCACAGATACGCAGTATTTT.

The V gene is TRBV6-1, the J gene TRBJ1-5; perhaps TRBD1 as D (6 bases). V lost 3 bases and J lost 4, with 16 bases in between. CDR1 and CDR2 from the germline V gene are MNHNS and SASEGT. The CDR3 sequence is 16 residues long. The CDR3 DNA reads TGTGCCAGCAGTGAGTTTAAGGGCAGGGGAAATCAGCCCCAGCATTTT. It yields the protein CASSEFKGRGNQPQHF.

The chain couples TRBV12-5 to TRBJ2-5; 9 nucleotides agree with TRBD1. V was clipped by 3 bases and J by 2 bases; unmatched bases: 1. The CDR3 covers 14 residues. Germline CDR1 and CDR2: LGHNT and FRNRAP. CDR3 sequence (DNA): TGTGCTAGTGGTTTCGGACAGGGGCAAGAGACCCAGTACTTC. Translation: CASGFGQGQETQYF. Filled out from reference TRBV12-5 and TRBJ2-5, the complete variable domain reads DARVTQTPRHKVTEMGQEVTMRCQPILGHNTVFWYRQTMMQGLELLAYFRNRAPLDDSGMPKDRFSAEMPDATLATLKIQPSEPRDSAVYFCASGFGQGQETQYFGPGTRLLVL.

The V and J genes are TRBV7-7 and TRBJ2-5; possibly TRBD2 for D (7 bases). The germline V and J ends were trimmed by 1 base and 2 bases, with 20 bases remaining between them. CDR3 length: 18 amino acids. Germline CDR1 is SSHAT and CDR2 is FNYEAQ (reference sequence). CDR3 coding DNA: TGTGCCAGCAGCTTAGGGTTGGGGGGGGCCTCGAAGCAAGAGACCCAGTACTTC. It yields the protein CASSLGLGGASKQETQYF.

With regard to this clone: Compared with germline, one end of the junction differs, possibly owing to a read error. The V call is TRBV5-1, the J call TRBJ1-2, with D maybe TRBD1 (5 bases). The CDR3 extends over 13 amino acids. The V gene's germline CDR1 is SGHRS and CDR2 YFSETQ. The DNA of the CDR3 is TGCGCCAGCAGTTTGGGGGTTGGAGGGGACTACACCTTC. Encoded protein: CASSLGVGGDYTF.

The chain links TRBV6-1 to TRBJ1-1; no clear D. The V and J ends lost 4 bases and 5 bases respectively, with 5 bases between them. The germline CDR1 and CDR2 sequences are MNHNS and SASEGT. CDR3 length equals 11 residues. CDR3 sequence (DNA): TGTGCCAGCAGTGCCTTAACTGAAGCTTTCTTT. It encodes CASSALTEAFF.

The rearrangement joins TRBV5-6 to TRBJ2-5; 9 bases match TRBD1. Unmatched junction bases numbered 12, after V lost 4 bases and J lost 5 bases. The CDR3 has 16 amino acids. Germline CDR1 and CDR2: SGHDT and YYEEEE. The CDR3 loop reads CASSPEAGQGYETQYF. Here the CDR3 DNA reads TGTGCCAGCAGCCCCGAGGCTGGACAGGGGTACGAGACCCAGTACTTC.

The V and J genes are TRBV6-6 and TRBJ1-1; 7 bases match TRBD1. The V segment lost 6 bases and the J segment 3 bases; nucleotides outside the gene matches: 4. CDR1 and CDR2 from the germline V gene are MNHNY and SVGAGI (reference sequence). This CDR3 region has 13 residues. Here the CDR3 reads CASSRDSHTEAFF. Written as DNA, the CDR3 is TGTGCCAGCAGCCGGGACAGCCACACTGAAGCTTTCTTT.

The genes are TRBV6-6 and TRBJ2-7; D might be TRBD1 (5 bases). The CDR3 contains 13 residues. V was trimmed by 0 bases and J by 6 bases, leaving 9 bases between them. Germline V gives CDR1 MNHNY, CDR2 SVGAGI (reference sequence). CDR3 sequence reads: CASSYSSGSEQYF. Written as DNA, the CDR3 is TGTGCCAGCAGTTACTCGTCAGGGTCCGAGCAGTACTTC.

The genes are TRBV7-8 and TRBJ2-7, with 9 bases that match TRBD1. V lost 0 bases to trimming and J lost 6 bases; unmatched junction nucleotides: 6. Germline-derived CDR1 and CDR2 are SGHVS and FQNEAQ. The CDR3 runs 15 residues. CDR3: CASSLAGQGPSEQYF. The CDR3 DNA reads TGTGCCAGCAGCTTAGCGGGACAGGGACCCTCCGAGCAGTACTTC.

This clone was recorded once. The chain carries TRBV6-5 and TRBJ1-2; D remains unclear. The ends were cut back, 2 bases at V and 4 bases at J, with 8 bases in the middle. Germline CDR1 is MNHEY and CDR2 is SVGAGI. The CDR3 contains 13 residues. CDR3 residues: CASSYKPTYGYTF. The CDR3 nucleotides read TGTGCCAGCAGTTACAAACCTACCTATGGCTACACCTTC.

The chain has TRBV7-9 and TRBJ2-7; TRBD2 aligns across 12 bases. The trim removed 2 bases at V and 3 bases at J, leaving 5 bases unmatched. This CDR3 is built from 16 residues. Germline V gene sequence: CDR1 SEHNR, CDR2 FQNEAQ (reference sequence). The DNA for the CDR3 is TGTGCCAGCAGCTTACCGACTAGCGGGAGCCACTACGAGCAGTACTTC. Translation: CASSLPTSGSHYEQYF.

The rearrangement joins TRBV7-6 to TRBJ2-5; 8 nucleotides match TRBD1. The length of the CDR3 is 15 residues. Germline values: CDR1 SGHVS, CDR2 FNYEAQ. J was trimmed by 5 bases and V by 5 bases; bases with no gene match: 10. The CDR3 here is CASSPSQGAFETQYF. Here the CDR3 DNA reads TGTGCCAGCAGCCCTAGCCAGGGGGCGTTTGAGACCCAGTACTTC.

The CDR3 loop reads CASSHWRGRSYGYTF. Written as DNA, the CDR3 is TGTGCCAGTAGTCATTGGAGGGGGCGAAGCTATGGCTACACCTTC. The J gene is TRBJ1-2, the V gene TRBV19, with 7 bases identical to TRBD1. The CDR3 is made up of 15 amino acids. Germline values: CDR1 LNHDA, CDR2 SQIVND (reference sequence). The V gene end was trimmed by 5 bases and the J gene end by 4 bases; junction bases not matched to a gene: 10.

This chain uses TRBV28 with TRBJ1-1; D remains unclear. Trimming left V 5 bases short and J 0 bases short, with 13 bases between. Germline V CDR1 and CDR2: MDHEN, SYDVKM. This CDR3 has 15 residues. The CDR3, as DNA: TGTGCCAGCAGTCCCCCGGCGGTGATGAACACTGAAGCTTTCTTT. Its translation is CASSPPAVMNTEAFF.

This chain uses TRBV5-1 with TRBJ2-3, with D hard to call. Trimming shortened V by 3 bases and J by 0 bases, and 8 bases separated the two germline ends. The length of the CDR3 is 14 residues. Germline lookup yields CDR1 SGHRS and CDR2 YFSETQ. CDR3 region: CASSSLTSTDTQYF. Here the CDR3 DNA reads TGCGCCAGCAGCTCCTTGACTAGCACAGATACGCAGTATTTT. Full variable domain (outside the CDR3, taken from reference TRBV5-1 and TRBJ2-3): KAGVTQTPRYLIKTRGQQVTLSCSPISGHRSVSWYQQTPGQGLQFLFEYFSETQRNKGNFPGRFSGRQFSNSRSEMNVSTLELGDSALYLCASSSLTSTDTQYFGPGTRLTVL.

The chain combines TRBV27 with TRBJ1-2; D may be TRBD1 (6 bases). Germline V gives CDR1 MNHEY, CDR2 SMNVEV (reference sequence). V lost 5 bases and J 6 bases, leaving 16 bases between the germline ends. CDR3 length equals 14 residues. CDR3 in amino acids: CASSPGGGLNGYTF. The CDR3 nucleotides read TGTGCCAGCAGTCCGGGCGGGGGGCTTAATGGCTACACCTTC.

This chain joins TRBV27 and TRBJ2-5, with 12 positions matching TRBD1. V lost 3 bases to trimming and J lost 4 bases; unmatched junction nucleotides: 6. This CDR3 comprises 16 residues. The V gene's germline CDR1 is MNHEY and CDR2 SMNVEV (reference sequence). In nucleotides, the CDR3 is TGTGCCAGCAGTTTGGCGGGACAGGGGGCGGGAGAGACCCAGTACTTC. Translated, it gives CASSLAGQGAGETQYF.

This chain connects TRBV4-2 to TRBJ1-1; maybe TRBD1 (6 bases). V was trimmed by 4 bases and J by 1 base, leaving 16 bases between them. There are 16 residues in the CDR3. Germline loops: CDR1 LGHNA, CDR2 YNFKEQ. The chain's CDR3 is CASSLSSGQTNTEAFF. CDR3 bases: TGTGCCAGCAGCCTTTCTTCCGGACAGACGAACACTGAAGCTTTCTTT.

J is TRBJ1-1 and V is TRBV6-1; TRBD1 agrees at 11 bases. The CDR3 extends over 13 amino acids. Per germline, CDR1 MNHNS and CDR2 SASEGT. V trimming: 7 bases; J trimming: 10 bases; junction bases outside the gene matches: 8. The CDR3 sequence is CASNRDRGAGAFF. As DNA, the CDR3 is TGTGCCAGCAATCGGGACAGGGGGGCGGGAGCTTTCTTT.

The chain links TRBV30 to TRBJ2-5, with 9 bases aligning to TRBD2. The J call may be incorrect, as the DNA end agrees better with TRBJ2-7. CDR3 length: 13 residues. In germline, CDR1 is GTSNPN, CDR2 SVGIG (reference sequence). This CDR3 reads CAWNTAGGHEQYF. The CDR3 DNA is TGTGCCTGGAATACAGCGGGAGGCCACGAGCAGTACTTC.

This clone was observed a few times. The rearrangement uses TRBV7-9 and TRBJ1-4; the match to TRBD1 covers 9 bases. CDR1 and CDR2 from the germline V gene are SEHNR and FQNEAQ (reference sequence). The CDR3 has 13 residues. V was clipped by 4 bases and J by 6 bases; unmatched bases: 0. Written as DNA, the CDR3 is TGTGCCAGCAGCTGGGACAGGGATGAAAAACTGTTTTTT. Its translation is CASSWDRDEKLFF.

CDR3 nucleotides: TGTGCCAGCAGCGCACAGGGGGATATCTATGGCTACACCTTC. Translating gives CASSAQGDIYGYTF. This sequence joins TRBV5-4 and TRBJ1-2; TRBD1 matches 8 bases. Germline values: CDR1 SGHNT, CDR2 YYREEE (reference sequence). CDR3 length: 14 residues. The trim removed 4 bases at V and 4 bases at J, leaving 6 bases unmatched. Supplemented by reference TRBV5-4 and TRBJ1-2, the full variable domain reads ETGVTQSPTHLIKTRGQQVTLRCSSQSGHNTVSWYQQALGQGPQFIFQYYREEENGRGNFPPRFSGLQFPNYSSELNVNALELDDSALYLCASSAQGDIYGYTFGSGTRLTVV.

CDR3 nucleotide sequence: TGCGCCAGCAGCCCTCCCAGGAACAATGAGCAGTTCTTC. This encodes CASSPPRNNEQFF. The gene calls are TRBV4-1 and TRBJ2-1; D is unclear. Trimming pared 4 bases from V and 5 bases from J, leaving 9 bases between. The V gene's germline CDR1 is MGHRA and CDR2 YSYEKL. CDR3 length: 13 amino acids.

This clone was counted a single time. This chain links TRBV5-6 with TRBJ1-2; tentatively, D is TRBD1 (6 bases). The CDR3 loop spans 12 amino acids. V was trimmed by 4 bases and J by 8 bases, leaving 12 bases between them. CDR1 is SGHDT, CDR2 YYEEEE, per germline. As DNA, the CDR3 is TGTGCCAGCAGCAAGGACAGTGGGGGCTACACCTTC. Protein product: CASSKDSGGYTF.

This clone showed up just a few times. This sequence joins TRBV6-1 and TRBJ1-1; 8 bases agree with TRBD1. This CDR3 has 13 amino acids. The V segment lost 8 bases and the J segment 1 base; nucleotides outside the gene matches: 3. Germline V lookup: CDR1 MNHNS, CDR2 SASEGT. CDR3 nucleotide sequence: TGTGCCAGCGGGGACAGGAGGAACACTGAAGCTTTCTTT. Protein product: CASGDRRNTEAFF.

CDR3 protein: CASSPSTGSDTEAFF. The CDR3 DNA sequence: TGTGCCAGCTCACCGAGTACAGGGTCGGACACTGAAGCTTTCTTT. The genes are TRBV18 and TRBJ1-1, with D tentatively TRBD1 (6 bases). V lost 3 bases, J lost 3 bases, and 14 bases lay in between. CDR3 length: 15 amino acids. Germline CDR1 KGHSH, CDR2 LQKENI.